What follows is one T cell receptor (beta chain) and its context. Its antigen is as yet unknown. The data derive from a study of shared clonotypes between healthy human individuals. The overall study: Donor ages ranged 18 to 49 years: a couple of women, a few men.

Data came from immunoSEQ multiplex PCR; TCRdb stores just in-frame clones and leaves some out. The sample has about 580,000 clones, 95% to 98% seen once. CD45RO-negative cells were positively selected for CCR7, leaving out terminally differentiated effector memory CD45RA+ cells. Donors, without exception, were Caucasian adults residing in Nashville, Tennessee. Study results and caveats: Naive CD4 clonotypes overlapped across several donors at approximately 5.3%.

Looked up from germline, CDR1 is SGHNT and CDR2 is YYREEE (reference sequence). The CDR3 covers 12 residues. Trimming cost V 0 bases and J 2 bases, with 3 bases left between them. The source of this sequence is a man aged 25-45 years in good health. The rearrangement links TRBV5-4 to TRBJ2-7; unclear D gene. The specimen sequenced was naive CD8+ T cells sorted from blood. The CDR3 DNA follows: TGTGCCAGCAGCTTGGAGGCCTACGAGCAGTACTTC. Translating gives CASSLEAYEQYF.